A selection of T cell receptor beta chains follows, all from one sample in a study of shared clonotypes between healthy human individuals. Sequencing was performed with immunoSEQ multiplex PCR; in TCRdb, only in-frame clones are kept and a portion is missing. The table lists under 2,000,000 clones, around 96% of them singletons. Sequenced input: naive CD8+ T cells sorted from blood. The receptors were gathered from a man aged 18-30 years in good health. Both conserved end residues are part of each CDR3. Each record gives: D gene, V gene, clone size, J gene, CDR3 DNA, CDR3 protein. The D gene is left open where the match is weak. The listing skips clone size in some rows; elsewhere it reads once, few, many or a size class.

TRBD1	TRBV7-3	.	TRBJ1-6	TGTGCCAGCAGCACCACAGGGGATTATAATTCACCCCTCCACTTT	CASSTTGDYNSPLHF
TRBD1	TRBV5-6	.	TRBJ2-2	TGTGCCAGCAGCTTAGGGGGCTCCGGGGAGCTGTTTTTT	CASSLGGSGELFF
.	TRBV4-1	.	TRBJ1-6	TGCGCCAGCAGCCAAGGGAACTCACCCCTCCACTTT	CASSQGNSPLHF
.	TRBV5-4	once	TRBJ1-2	TGTGCCAGCAGCTTGGCAGGGGCGAGAGGCTACACCTTC	CASSLAGARGYTF
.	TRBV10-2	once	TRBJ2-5	TGCGCCAGCACCCTGAGAAGGGGAGAAGAGACCCAGTACTTC	CASTLRRGEETQYF
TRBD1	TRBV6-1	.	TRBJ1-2	TGTGCCAGCAGCCTCCGGGACAGCTATGGCTACACCTTC	CASSLRDSYGYTF
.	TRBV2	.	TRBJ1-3	TGTGCCAGCAGTGAGGGATATAACACCATATATTTT	CASSEGYNTIYF
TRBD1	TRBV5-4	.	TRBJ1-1	TGTGCCAGCAGCTTTACAGGGGCCCCGAACACTGAAGCTTTCTTT	CASSFTGAPNTEAFF
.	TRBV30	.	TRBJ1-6	TGTGCCTGGAACCCGGGAGATAATTCACCCCTCCACTTT	CAWNPGDNSPLHF
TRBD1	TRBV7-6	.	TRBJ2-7	TGTGCCAGCAGCCAGGGACAGGGAAGTCTCTACGAGCAGTACTTC	CASSQGQGSLYEQYF
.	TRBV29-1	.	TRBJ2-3	TGCAGCGTCGAGGATGGCTGGGGAGGAGATACGCAGTATTTT	CSVEDGWGGDTQYF
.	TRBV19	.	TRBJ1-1	TGTGCCACATCTCCCCTTTTGAGCACTGAAGCTTTCTTT	CATSPLLSTEAFF
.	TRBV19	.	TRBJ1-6	TGTGCGAGTAATGGGGTCTACGGTTCACCCCTCCACTTT	CASNGVYGSPLHF
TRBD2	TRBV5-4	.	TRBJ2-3	TGTGCCAGCAGCCCGAGAGGGCTAGCGGGTCCAGATACGCAGTATTTT	CASSPRGLAGPDTQYF
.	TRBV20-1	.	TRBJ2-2	TGCAGTGCCGCAGACACCGGGGAGCTGTTTTTT	CSAADTGELFF
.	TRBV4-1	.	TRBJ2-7	TGCGCCAGCAGCCAAAAAGAGACGGCGTCCTACGAGCAGTACTTC	CASSQKETASYEQYF
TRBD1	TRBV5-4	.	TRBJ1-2	TGTGCCAGCAGACCACGGACAGGGGGCCTGGGGGGCTACACCTTC	CASRPRTGGLGGYTF
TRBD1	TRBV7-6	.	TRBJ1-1	TGTGCCAGCAGCTTAGGAGTGACAGGGGAAGGTGAAGCTTTCTTT	CASSLGVTGEGEAFF
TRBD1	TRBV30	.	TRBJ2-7	TGTGCCTGGGGATTGGGACAGGGGGCAGGGGAGCAGTACTTC	CAWGLGQGAGEQYF
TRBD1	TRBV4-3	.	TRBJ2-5	TGCGCCAGCAGCCAAGCTTTGACAGGGACGGCGGAGACCCAGTACTTC	CASSQALTGTAETQYF
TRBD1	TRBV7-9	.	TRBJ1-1	TGTGCCAGCAGCTTATTTACAGGGGGTTTGAACACTGAAGCTTTCTTT	CASSLFTGGLNTEAFF
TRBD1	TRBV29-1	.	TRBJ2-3	TGCAGCGTTGACGTAGGACAGGCCCGTACAGATACGCAGTATTTT	CSVDVGQARTDTQYF
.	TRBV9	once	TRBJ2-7	TGTGCCAGCAGCGTAGGGTCAGGGGGGGACTACGAGCAGTACTTC	CASSVGSGGDYEQYF
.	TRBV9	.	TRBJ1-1	TGTGCCAGCAGCGTAGGATCGTTCACTGAAGCTTTCTTT	CASSVGSFTEAFF
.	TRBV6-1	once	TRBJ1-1	TGTGCCAGCAGTGAAGCGGGGGGAGGGCACGACGCTTTCTTT	CASSEAGGGHDAFF
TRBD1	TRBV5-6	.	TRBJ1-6	TGTGCCAGCAGCCTAACAGGACAGGGTGGCTCACCCCTCCACTTT	CASSLTGQGGSPLHF
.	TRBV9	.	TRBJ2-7	TGTGCCAGCAGCGTAGGGGTAGGGGCCCACGAGCAGTACTTC	CASSVGVGAHEQYF
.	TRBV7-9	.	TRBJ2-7	TGTGCCAGCAGCGGGGGCCCCGCCGACAGCTACTACGAGCAGTACTTC	CASSGGPADSYYEQYF
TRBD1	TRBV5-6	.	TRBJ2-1	TGTGCCAGCAGCTTGGACGGGACAGGAATTAACAATGAGCAGTTCTTC	CASSLDGTGINNEQFF